This is a list of T cell receptor beta chains from one sample in a study of cytomegalovirus exposure and HLA in healthy donors. Assay used: immunoSEQ multiplex PCR; TCRdb lists only in-frame clones, some missing. The sample includes almost 200,000 clones, about 85% seen only once; the top ten take nearly 0.4%. The sample comprised PBMCs. The receptors stem from a male donor in good health and CMV-seropositive. Both conserved end residues are part of each CDR3. The D gene is left open where the match is weak. Some rows mark clone size as missing; the rest say once, few, many or name a class of expanded clone.

.,TRBV7-3,.,TRBJ1-1,TGTGCCAGCAGCTTCCAAGGGGGTGAAGCTTTCTTT,CASSFQGGEAFF
.,TRBV7-8,.,TRBJ2-1,TGTGCCAGCAGCTTACGGGGGGCGGGCAATGAGCAGTTCTTC,CASSLRGAGNEQFF
.,TRBV30,TRBD2,TRBJ2-3,TGTGCCTGGAGTCTAACTAGCGGGAGATTCACAGATACGCAGTATTTT,CAWSLTSGRFTDTQYF
.,TRBV7-9,TRBD1,TRBJ1-2,TGTGCCAGCAGCTTACCCGACAGGGGTTATGGCTACACCTTC,CASSLPDRGYGYTF
.,TRBV7-9,.,TRBJ1-2,TGTGCCAGCAGCTTAGAACAGCTCTATGGCTACACCTTC,CASSLEQLYGYTF
.,TRBV7-2,.,TRBJ1-1,TGTGCCAGCAGCTTAGCGCAGATGAACACTGAAGCTTTCTTT,CASSLAQMNTEAFF
.,TRBV6-6,TRBD1,TRBJ2-5,TGTGCCACCTGGACAGGACAAGAGACCCAGTACTTC,CATWTGQETQYF
.,TRBV4-1,TRBD1,TRBJ1-3,TGCGCCAGCAGCCGTACAGGGGGGGCCGAAACGGGAAACACCATATATTTT,CASSRTGGAETGNTIYF
.,TRBV27,.,TRBJ2-5,TGTGCCAGCAGTCCGGGGTACGAGACCCAGTACTTC,CASSPGYETQYF
.,TRBV11-2,.,TRBJ2-5,TGTGCCAGCAGCTTCGGGAGTCGAGAGACCCAGTACTTC,CASSFGSRETQYF
.,TRBV27,.,TRBJ1-5,TGTGCCAGCAGTTTGGGACTTACGAATAGCAATCAGCCCCAGCATTTT,CASSLGLTNSNQPQHF
.,TRBV7-2,.,TRBJ2-4,TGTGCCAGCAGCTCAGGAGGGCTTCAGTACTTC,CASSSGGLQYF
.,TRBV27,.,TRBJ1-1,TGTGCCAGTACAGGGTGGACTGAAGCTTTCTTT,CASTGWTEAFF
.,TRBV15,.,TRBJ2-2,TGTGCCACCAGCAGCGGACTTGCGAACACCGGGGAGCTGTTTTTT,CATSSGLANTGELFF
.,TRBV5-4,.,TRBJ2-1,TGTGCCAGCAGCTTGCCTAAGTTGGACAATGAGCAGTTCTTC,CASSLPKLDNEQFF
few,TRBV4-1,TRBD2,TRBJ2-2,TGCGCCACCTCTAAGGGACTAGCGTCCACCGGGGAGCTGTTTTTT,CATSKGLASTGELFF
once,TRBV5-6,TRBD2,TRBJ2-2,TGTGCCAGCAGCTTCACGGGAGGGAACACCGGGGAGCTGTTTTTT,CASSFTGGNTGELFF
few,TRBV18,TRBD1,TRBJ1-6,TGTGCCAGCTCACCAGGGACAGATAATTCACCCCTCCACTTT,CASSPGTDNSPLHF